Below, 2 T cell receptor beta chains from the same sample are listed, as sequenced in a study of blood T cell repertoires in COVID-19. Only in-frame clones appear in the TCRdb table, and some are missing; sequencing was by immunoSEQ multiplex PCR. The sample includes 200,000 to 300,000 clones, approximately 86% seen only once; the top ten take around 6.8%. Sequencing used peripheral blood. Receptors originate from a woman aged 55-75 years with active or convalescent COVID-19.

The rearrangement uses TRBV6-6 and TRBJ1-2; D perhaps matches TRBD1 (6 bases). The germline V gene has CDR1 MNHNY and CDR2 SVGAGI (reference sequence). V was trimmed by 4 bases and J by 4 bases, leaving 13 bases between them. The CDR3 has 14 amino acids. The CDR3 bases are TGTGCCAGCAGTTGGACAGTAGCCCTCTATGGCTACACCTTC. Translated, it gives CASSWTVALYGYTF.

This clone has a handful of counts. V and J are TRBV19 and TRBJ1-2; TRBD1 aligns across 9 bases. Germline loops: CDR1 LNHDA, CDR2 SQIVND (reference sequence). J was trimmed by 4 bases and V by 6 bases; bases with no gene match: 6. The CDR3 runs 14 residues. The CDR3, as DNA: TGTGCCAGTAGCGGACAGGGGCGCGGCTATGGCTACACCTTC. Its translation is CASSGQGRGYGYTF. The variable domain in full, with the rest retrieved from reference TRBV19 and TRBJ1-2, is DGGITQSPKYLFRKEGQNVTLSCEQNLNHDAMYWYRQDPGQGLRLIYYSQIVNDFQKGDIAEGYSVSREKKESFPLTVTSAQKNPTAFYLCASSGQGRGYGYTFGSGTRLTVV.